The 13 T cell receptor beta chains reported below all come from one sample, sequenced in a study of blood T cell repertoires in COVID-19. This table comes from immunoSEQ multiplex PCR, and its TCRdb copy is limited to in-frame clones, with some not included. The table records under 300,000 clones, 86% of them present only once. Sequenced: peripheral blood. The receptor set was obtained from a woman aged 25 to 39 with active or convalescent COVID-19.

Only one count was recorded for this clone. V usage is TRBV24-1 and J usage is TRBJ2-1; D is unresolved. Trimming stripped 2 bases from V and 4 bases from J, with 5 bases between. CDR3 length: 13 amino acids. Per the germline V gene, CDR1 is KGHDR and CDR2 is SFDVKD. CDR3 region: CATSDSPYNEQFF. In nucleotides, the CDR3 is TGTGCCACCAGTGATTCCCCTTACAATGAGCAGTTCTTC.

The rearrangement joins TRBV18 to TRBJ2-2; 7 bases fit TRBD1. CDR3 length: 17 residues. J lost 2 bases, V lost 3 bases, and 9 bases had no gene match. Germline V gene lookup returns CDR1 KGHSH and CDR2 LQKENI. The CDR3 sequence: CASSPRLTGTNTGELFF. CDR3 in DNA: TGTGCCAGCTCACCGCGACTGACAGGGACCAACACCGGGGAGCTGTTTTTT.

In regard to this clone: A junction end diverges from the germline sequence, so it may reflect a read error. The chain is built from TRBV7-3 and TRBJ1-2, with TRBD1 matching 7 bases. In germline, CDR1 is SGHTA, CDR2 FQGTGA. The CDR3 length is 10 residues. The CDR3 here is CASSSRQGAF. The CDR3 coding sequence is TGTGCCAGCAGCTCAAGACAGGGCGCCTTC.

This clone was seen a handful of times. The CDR3 nucleotides are TGCGCCAGCAGACAGGGGCCTATTCAAGAGACCCAGTACTTC. Translating it yields CASRQGPIQETQYF. The V gene is TRBV5-1, the J gene TRBJ2-5, with 7 bases identical to TRBD1. Germline CDR1 reads SGHRS; CDR2 reads YFSETQ. Trimming took 5 bases from V and 2 from J; bases not matched to a gene: 6. CDR3 size: 14 residues.

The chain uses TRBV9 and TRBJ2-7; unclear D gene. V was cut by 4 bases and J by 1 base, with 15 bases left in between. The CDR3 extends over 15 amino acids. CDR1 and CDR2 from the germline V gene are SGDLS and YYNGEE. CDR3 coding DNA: TGTGCCAGCAGCATTCAATCCGGTCCGTCCTACGAGCAGTACTTC. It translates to CASSIQSGPSYEQYF.

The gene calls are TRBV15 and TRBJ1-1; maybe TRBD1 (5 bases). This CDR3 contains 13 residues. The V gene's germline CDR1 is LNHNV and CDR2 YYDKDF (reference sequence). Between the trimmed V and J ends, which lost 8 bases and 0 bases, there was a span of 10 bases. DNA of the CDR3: TGTGCCACCCGGGCAGGGTTGAACACTGAAGCTTTCTTT. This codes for CATRAGLNTEAFF.

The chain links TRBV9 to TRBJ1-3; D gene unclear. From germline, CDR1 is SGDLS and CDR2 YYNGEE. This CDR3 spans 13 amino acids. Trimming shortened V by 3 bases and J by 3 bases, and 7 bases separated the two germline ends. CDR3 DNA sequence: TGTGCCAGCAGCGCTACTTTTGGAAACACCATATATTTT. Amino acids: CASSATFGNTIYF.

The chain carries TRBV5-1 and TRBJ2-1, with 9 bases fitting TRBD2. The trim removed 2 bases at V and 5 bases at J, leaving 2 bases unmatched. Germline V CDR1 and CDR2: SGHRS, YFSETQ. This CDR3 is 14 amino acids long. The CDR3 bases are TGCGCCAGCAGCTTCGGACTAGCGAACAATGAGCAGTTCTTC. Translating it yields CASSFGLANNEQFF.

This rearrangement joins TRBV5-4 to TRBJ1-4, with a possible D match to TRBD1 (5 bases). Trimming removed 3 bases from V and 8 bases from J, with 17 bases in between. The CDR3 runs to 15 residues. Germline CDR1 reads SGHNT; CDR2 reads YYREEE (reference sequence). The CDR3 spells CASSWGDRKEEKLFF. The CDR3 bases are TGTGCCAGCAGCTGGGGGGACCGTAAAGAGGAAAAACTGTTTTTT.

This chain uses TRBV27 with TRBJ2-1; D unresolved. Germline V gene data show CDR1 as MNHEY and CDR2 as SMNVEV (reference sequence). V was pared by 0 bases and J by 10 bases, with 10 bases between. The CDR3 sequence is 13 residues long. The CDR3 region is CASSLSTGGEQFF. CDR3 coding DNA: TGTGCCAGCAGTTTATCGACGGGTGGAGAGCAGTTCTTC.

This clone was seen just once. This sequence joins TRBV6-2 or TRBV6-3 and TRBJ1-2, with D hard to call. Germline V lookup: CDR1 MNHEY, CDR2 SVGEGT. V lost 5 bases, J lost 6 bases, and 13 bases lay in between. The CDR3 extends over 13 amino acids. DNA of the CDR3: TGTGCCAGCAGTACCTCCGGGGAGAATGGCTACACCTTC. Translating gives CASSTSGENGYTF.

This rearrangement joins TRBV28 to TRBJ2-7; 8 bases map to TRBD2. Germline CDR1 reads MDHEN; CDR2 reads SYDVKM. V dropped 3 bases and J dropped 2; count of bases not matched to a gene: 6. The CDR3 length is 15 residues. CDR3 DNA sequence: TGTGCCAGCAGTTTTTCCCGGGGGGGTACCTACGAGCAGTACTTC. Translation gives CASSFSRGGTYEQYF.

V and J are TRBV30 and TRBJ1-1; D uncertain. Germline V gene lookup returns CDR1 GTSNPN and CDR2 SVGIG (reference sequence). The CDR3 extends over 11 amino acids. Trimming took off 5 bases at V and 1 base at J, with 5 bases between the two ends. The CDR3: CAWLANTEAFF. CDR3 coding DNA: TGTGCCTGGTTGGCGAACACTGAAGCTTTCTTT.